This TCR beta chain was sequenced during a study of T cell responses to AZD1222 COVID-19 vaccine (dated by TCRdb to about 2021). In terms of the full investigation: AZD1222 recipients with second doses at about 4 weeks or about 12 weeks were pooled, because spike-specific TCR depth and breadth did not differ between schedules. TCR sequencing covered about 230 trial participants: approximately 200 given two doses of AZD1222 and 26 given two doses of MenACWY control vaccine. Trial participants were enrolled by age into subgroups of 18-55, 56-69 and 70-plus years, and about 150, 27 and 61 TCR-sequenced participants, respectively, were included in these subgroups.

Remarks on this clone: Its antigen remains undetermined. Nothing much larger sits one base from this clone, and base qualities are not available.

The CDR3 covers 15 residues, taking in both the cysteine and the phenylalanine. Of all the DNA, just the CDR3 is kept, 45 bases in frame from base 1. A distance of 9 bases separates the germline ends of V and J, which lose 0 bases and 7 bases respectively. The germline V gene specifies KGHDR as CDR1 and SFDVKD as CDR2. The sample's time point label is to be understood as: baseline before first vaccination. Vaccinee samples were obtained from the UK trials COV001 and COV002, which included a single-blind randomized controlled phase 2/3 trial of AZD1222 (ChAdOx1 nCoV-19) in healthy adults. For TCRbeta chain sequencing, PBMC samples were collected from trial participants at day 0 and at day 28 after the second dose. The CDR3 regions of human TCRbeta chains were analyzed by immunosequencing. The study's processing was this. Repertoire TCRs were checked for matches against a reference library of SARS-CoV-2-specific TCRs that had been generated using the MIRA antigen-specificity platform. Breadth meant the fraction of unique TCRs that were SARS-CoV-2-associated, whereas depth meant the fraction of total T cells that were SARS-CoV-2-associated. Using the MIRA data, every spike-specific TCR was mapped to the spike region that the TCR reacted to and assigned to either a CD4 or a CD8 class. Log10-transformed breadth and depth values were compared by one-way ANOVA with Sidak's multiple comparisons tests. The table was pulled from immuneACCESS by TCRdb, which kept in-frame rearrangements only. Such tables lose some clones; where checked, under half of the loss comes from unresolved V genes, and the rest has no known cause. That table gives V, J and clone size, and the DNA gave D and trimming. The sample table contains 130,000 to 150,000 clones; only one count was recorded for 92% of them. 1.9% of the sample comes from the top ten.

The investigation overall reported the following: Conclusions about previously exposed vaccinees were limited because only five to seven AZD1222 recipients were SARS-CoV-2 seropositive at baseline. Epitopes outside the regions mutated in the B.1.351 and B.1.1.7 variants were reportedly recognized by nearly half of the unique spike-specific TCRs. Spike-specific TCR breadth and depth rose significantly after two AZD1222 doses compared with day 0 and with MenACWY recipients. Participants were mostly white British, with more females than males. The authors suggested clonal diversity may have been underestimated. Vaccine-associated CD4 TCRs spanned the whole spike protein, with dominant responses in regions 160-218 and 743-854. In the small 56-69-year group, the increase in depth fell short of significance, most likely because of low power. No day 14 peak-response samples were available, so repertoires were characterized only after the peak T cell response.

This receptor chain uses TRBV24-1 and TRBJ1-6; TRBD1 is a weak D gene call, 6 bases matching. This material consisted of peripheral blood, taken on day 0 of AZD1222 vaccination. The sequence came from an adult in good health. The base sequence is TGTGCCACCAGTGATTTGGGGCAGGGGAATTCACCCCTCCACTTT. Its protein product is CATSDLGQGNSPLHF.